Presented here are 27 T cell receptor beta chains from one specimen sequenced in a study of tumor-infiltrating lymphocytes in primary liver carcinoma. Researchers generated TCR beta cDNA from about 0.5 ug of total RNA, relying on a constant-region primer. Library construction for TCR beta comprised three nested multiplex PCR rounds performed with slightly modified ARM-PCR. Running around 9 cycles apiece, the first two PCR rounds relied on TRBV1-TRBV30 forward primers together with a C-beta reverse primer. TCRdb re-called the multiplex PCR reads through MiXCR, storing one row per CDR3 protein. Of around 330,000 distinct CDR3 sequences in the sample, approximately 65% were seen once. Germline DNA was also extracted, while the blood RNA originated from unsorted whole blood. The sequencing input was peripheral blood. The receptors stem from a man in his forties with primary liver carcinoma and hepatitis B virus infection.

This clonotype was observed many times. The rearrangement joins TRBV29-1 to TRBJ1-2, with 8 bases that match TRBD1. Per germline, CDR1 SQVTM and CDR2 ANQGSEA. Germline trimming cut 7 bases from V and 12 bases from J; bases unmatched to any gene: 7. This CDR3 contains 10 residues. This CDR3 is CSDSGTGHTF. The CDR3 nucleotides read TGCAGCGATTCCGGGACAGGACACACCTTC.

This clonotype was detected a few times. The CDR3 here is CASSDPGMSSYEQYF. Here the CDR3 DNA reads TGTGCCAGCAGTGATCCCGGGATGAGTTCCTACGAGCAGTACTTC. The chain combines TRBV25-1 with TRBJ2-7, with D possibly matching TRBD2 (5 bases). The CDR3 consists of 15 residues. Between the trimmed V and J ends, which lost 3 bases and 1 base, there was a span of 13 bases. Germline V gives CDR1 MGHDK, CDR2 SYGVNS.

With respect to this clonotype: A much bigger clone sits one base away, suggesting this may be a read error. The conserved phenylalanine or tryptophan normally closing the CDR3 is absent here, so this likely arose from a read error. The V gene is TRBV29-1, the J gene TRBJ1-2; D is ambiguous. Germline loops: CDR1 SQVTM, CDR2 ANQGSEA. With 4 bases removed from V and 2 bases from J, the gap between germline ends came to 17 bases. The CDR3 is 15 amino acids. In nucleotides, the CDR3 is TGCAGCGTTGTGGTAAAAGGGTTCGTGAACTATGGCTACACCTTA. Its protein product is CSVVVKGFVNYGYTL.

With respect to this clonotype: The junction differs from germline at one of its ends, possibly a read error. The J gene is TRBJ2-1, the V gene TRBV11-1, with D possibly matching TRBD2 (6 bases). CDR3 length: 18 amino acids. Germline loops: CDR1 SGHAT, CDR2 FQDESV (reference sequence). The CDR3, as DNA: TGTGCCAGTAGCTTAAGACGGACCGGGACTTACGACTACAATGAGCAGTTCTTC. This codes for CASSLRRTGTYDYNEQFF.

This clonotype was detected many times. The chain employs TRBV4-2 and TRBJ2-1; D not certain. The V and J ends lost 0 bases and 7 bases respectively, with 13 bases between them. CDR3 length: 15 residues. Germline loops: CDR1 LGHNA, CDR2 YNFKEQ. The CDR3 region is CASSQETGPLNEQFF. DNA of the CDR3: TGTGCCAGCAGCCAAGAGACCGGGCCCCTAAATGAGCAGTTCTTC.

As regards this clonotype: It is likely a read error, because the conserved phenylalanine at the end of the CDR3 is missing. V and J are TRBV10-2 and TRBJ2-7; TRBD2 matches at 8 bases. The CDR3 is made up of 14 amino acids. J was trimmed by 4 bases and V by 0 bases; bases with no gene match: 2. Per the germline V gene, CDR1 is WSHSY and CDR2 is SAAADI. The CDR3: CASSESGLGYEQYL. CDR3 nucleotide sequence: TGCGCCAGCAGTGAGTCGGGACTAGGATACGAGCAGTACCTC.

The chain combines TRBV30 with TRBJ2-6; TRBD2 matches 9 bases. Losses at the gene ends were 5 bases for V and 0 bases for J; bases not matched to a gene: 11. CDR1 GTSNPN and CDR2 SVGIG come from the germline V gene (reference sequence). This CDR3 contains 18 residues. CDR3 in amino acids: CAWEGKAGGFSGANVLTF. The DNA for the CDR3 is TGTGCCTGGGAGGGGAAAGCGGGAGGTTTCTCTGGGGCCAACGTCCTGACTTTC. Full variable domain (rest looked up from reference TRBV30 and TRBJ2-6): SQTIHQWPATLVQPVGSPLSLECTVEGTSNPNLYWYRQAAGRGLQLLFYSVGIGQISSEVPQNLSASRPQDRQFILSSKKLLLSDSGFYLCAWEGKAGGFSGANVLTFGAGSRLTVL.

In regard to this clonotype: At one boundary the junction diverges from the germline segment, which might be a read error. The gene calls are TRBV11-2 and TRBJ2-2, with 8 bases identical to TRBD2. This CDR3 has 17 amino acids. Germline V gene lookup returns CDR1 SGHAT and CDR2 FQNNGV. The CDR3 region has the DNA TGTGCCAGCAGCCGACGCGGGAGGACGCAAAACATCGGGGAGCTGTTTTTT. This sequence encodes CASSRRGRTQNIGELFF.

The table lists this clonotype with a few counts. With a much larger clone just one base away, this may be a read error. This chain joins TRBV29-1 and TRBJ2-3; 12 bases agree with TRBD2. The CDR3 spans 15 residues. Germline-derived CDR1 and CDR2 are SQVTM and ANQGSEA. DNA of the CDR3: TGCAGCGTTGCTCTAGCGGGAGGGCCCACAGATATGCAGTATTTT. This encodes CSVALAGGPTDMQYF.

As to this clonotype: A much larger clone is a single base away; this may be a read error. V and J are TRBV4-3 and TRBJ2-2, with D uncertain. V was cut by 4 bases and J by 9 bases, with 15 bases left in between. The CDR3 contains 14 residues. In germline, CDR1 is LGHNA, CDR2 YSLEER. CDR3 protein: CASSRYSDSWELFF. The DNA of the CDR3 is TGCGCCAGCAGCCGCTACTCTGACTCCTGGGAGCTGTTTTTT.

On this clonotype itself: A read error is likely, as this CDR3 ends without the conserved phenylalanine or tryptophan. The genes are TRBV12-3 or TRBV12-4 and TRBJ2-3; possibly TRBD2 for D (5 bases). CDR3 length: 17 residues. The V gene lost 4 bases and the J gene lost 2 bases, with 19 bases spanning the gap. CDR3: CASSSTTAGSDTDTQYL. As DNA, the CDR3 is TGTGCCAGCAGTTCAACTACCGCGGGTTCTGACACAGATACGCAGTATCTT.

Comments on this clonotype: A much larger clone differs from this one at a single base, so this may be a read error. The chain carries TRBV6-5 and TRBJ2-6, with D possibly being TRBD2 (6 bases). Germline CDR1 is MNHEY and CDR2 is SVGAGI. There are 15 residues in the CDR3. The CDR3 sequence: CTSTKGRSGANVLTF. The DNA for the CDR3 is TGTACCAGCACTAAAGGGAGGTCTGGGGCCAACGTCCTGACTTTC.

This clonotype was recorded at least ten times. The chain has TRBV10-2 and TRBJ1-5; D uncertain. Germline CDR1 WSHSY, CDR2 SAAADI. Trimming pared 4 bases from V and 2 bases from J, leaving 3 bases between. The CDR3 is 12 residues long. This chain's CDR3 is CASSAGNQPQHF. The DNA of the CDR3 is TGCGCCAGCAGTGCTGGCAATCAGCCCCAGCATTTT.

A note on this clonotype: This sequence may be a read error, since a much larger clone differs from it by one base. The chain has TRBV10-3 and TRBJ2-7, with 8 positions matching TRBD2. CDR1 ENHRY and CDR2 SYGVKD come from the germline V gene. CDR3 length: 15 residues. The CDR3 here is CAISESGSGTYVQYF. DNA for the CDR3: TGTGCCATCAGTGAGTCCGGTAGCGGGACCTACGTGCAGTACTTC.

Turning to this clonotype: This may arise from a read error, as a much more abundant clone is one base away. This chain connects TRBV6-5 to TRBJ1-5; TRBD1 might be the D (6 bases). CDR3 length: 14 amino acids. Germline V lookup: CDR1 MNHEY, CDR2 SVGAGI. CDR3 bases: TGTGCCAGCGGTTACTCGGGGGGCGGACAGCCCCAGCATTTT. Residues: CASGYSGGGQPQHF.

This clonotype was found many times. This rearrangement joins TRBV29-1 to TRBJ2-7, with D possibly matching TRBD2 (5 bases). Germline CDR1 is SQVTM and CDR2 is ANQGSEA. V gave up 7 bases and J gave up 3 bases, with 10 bases separating them. The CDR3 is made up of 11 amino acids. This CDR3 is CSAEGNYEQYF. CDR3 coding DNA: TGCAGCGCCGAGGGCAACTACGAGCAGTACTTC.

Points on this clonotype: Just one base apart from a much larger clone, this may be a read error. The rearrangement uses TRBV12-3 or TRBV12-4 and TRBJ2-3; D not certain. The CDR3 covers 12 residues. V lost 11 bases to trimming and J lost 0 bases, with 9 bases between them. In DNA, the CDR3 is TGTGCCGAAACGGCTAGCACAGATACGCAGTATTTT. Translated, it gives CAETASTDTQYF.

A note on this clonotype: Compared with germline, one end of the junction differs, possibly owing to a read error. The chain joins TRBV12-3 or TRBV12-4 to TRBJ2-3, with 8 bases lining up with TRBD1. CDR3 length equals 15 residues. The CDR3 DNA follows: TGTGCCAGCAGTCCGGACAGGGATAGCACAGATACGCAGTGTTTT. It codes for CASSPDRDSTDTQCF.

This clonotype was observed at least ten times. V gene TRBV6-2 or TRBV6-3 combines with J gene TRBJ2-3, with D tentatively TRBD2 (6 bases). The CDR3 spans 16 residues. Germline-derived CDR1 and CDR2 are MNHEY and SVGEGT. Trimming took off 2 bases at V and 2 bases at J, with 14 bases between the two ends. CDR3 region: CASSYPSGQYTDTQYF. In nucleotides, the CDR3 is TGTGCCAGCAGTTACCCCAGCGGGCAATACACAGATACGCAGTATTTT.

On this clonotype itself: The junction and the germline gene differ at one end; a read error may be behind it. The chain has TRBV5-4 and TRBJ1-1, with TRBD1 matching 8 bases. Per germline, CDR1 SGHNT and CDR2 YYREEE (reference sequence). The CDR3 runs 15 residues. The CDR3 coding sequence is TGTGCCAGCAGCTTGGAAGCAGGGGGCAGAACTGAAACTTTCTTT. It is translated as CASSLEAGGRTETFF.

In its sample, this clonotype was seen once. The chain combines TRBV6-2 or TRBV6-3 with TRBJ2-3, with a weak D call TRBD1 (6 bases). The end of the DNA is better explained by TRBJ1-5, so the J call may be wrong. Germline CDR1 is MNHEY and CDR2 is SVGEGT. This CDR3 comprises 16 residues. Here the CDR3 reads CASSYFGQGTTDTQHF. The CDR3 DNA sequence: TGTGCCAGCAGTTACTTTGGCCAGGGGACCACAGATACGCAGCATTTT.

The chain links TRBV5-4 to TRBJ2-5; D unresolved. The V and J ends lost 6 bases and 5 bases respectively, with 17 bases between them. CDR3 size: 14 residues. The V gene's germline CDR1 is SGHNT and CDR2 YYREEE (reference sequence). The CDR3 coding sequence is TGTGCCAGCACCAGCTTGGGTGGAGAGGAGACCCAGTACTTC. This translates into CASTSLGGEETQYF.

The rearrangement joins TRBV6-2 or TRBV6-3 to TRBJ2-3; no reliable D call. Germline V CDR1 and CDR2: MNHEY, SVGEGT. The CDR3 runs 13 residues. Trimming removed 6 bases at V and 3 bases at J, with 10 bases between. CDR3 nucleotides: TGTGCCAGCAGCCTTTACTGGACAGATACGCAGTATTTT. This gives the protein CASSLYWTDTQYF.

The rearrangement links TRBV5-5 to TRBJ1-5; 8 bases are a match to TRBD1. The trim removed 2 bases at V and 6 bases at J, leaving 13 bases unmatched. CDR1 is SGHKS, CDR2 YYEKEE, per germline (reference sequence). The CDR3 loop spans 17 amino acids. The CDR3 reads CASSLVRAGQGLQPQHF. The CDR3 nucleotides read TGTGCCAGCAGCTTAGTTAGAGCTGGACAGGGCCTTCAGCCCCAGCATTTT.

Comments on this clonotype: Sequence at one end of the junction differs from germline and may be a read error. V is TRBV11-1 and J is TRBJ2-4, with TRBD2 matching over 7 bases. Germline V gene data show CDR1 as SGHAT and CDR2 as FQDESV (reference sequence). This CDR3 comprises 17 residues. The DNA for the CDR3 is TGTGCCAGCAGCTTTCCCGGGACTAACGAGACCAAAAACATTCATTACTTC. It is translated as CASSFPGTNETKNIHYF.

As for this clonotype: A read error may account for a junction end that differs from germline. The rearrangement joins TRBV6-1 to TRBJ1-5; no clear D gene. Per germline, CDR1 MNHNS and CDR2 SASEGT. The CDR3 contains 18 residues. The CDR3 sequence is CASSEVEVGIHSNQPQHF. DNA for the CDR3: TGTGCTAGCAGTGAAGTGGAAGTAGGGATACATAGCAATCAGCCCCAGCATTTT.

In its sample, this clonotype was seen once. The V call is TRBV29-1, the J call TRBJ2-2; unclear D gene. Germline lookup yields CDR1 SQVTM and CDR2 ANQGSEA. V was pared by 8 bases and J by 3 bases, with 7 bases between. The CDR3 covers 11 residues. The chain's CDR3 is CSITDTGELFF. The CDR3, as DNA: TGCAGCATTACAGACACCGGGGAGCTGTTTTTT.